A single sample is the source of the 8 T cell receptor beta chains below, sequenced in a study of T-cell memory formation after mild COVID-19. TCRdb called the 5' RACE reads again in MiXCR, with one record for every CDR3 protein. The sample contains 90,000 to 120,000 distinct CDR3 sequences, 15% to 20% of which appear only once. Sequencing was done on a sample of PBMCs or a T cell subset sorted from them (not recorded which). The receptors derive from a young man who had mild COVID-19 (a few samples of this study predate the infection). Cell type and time point are not known.

V gene TRBV9 combines with J gene TRBJ2-1, with D tentatively TRBD2 (6 bases). The V gene lost 4 bases and the J gene lost 11 bases, with 13 bases spanning the gap. CDR1 and CDR2 (germline): SGDLS, YYNGEE. The CDR3 has 12 residues. Here the CDR3 reads CASSSPGGKQFF. The CDR3 region has the DNA TGTGCCAGCAGCTCCCCCGGAGGGAAGCAGTTCTTC.

This clonotype has a count of ten or more. The chain recombines TRBV4-1 with TRBJ2-2, with 8 bases matching TRBD2. CDR1 is MGHRA, CDR2 YSYEKL, per germline. The CDR3 covers 16 residues. J was trimmed by 2 bases and V by 2 bases; bases with no gene match: 4. The CDR3 protein is CASSQLAGGNTGELFF. DNA for the CDR3: TGCGCCAGCAGCCAACTCGCGGGGGGTAACACCGGGGAGCTGTTTTTT.

The chain joins TRBV29-1 to TRBJ2-5; TRBD1 matches 7 bases. V shed 7 bases, J shed 6 bases, and the junction held 8 bases outside the gene matches. The CDR3 runs to 12 residues. Germline V gene data show CDR1 as SQVTM and CDR2 as ANQGSEA. The CDR3 sequence: CSAERTGKTQYF. CDR3 coding DNA: TGCAGCGCCGAGAGGACAGGAAAGACCCAGTACTTC.

CDR3 bases: TGTGCCAGCAGCCCGGGAGGGGCGGGGGCAGCCAAAAACATTCAGTACTTC. It yields the protein CASSPGGAGAAKNIQYF. The chain couples TRBV7-2 to TRBJ2-4; 8 nucleotides agree with TRBD2. Looked up from germline, CDR1 is SGHTA and CDR2 is FQGNSA. This CDR3 spans 17 amino acids. V dropped 5 bases and J dropped 0; count of bases not matched to a gene: 9.

The table lists this clonotype with a few counts. This chain uses TRBV12-3 or TRBV12-4 with TRBJ2-4; D perhaps matches TRBD1 (6 bases). CDR3 length: 14 amino acids. V lost 5 bases and J 7 bases, leaving 15 bases between the germline ends. Here the CDR3 DNA reads TGTGCCAGCAGTCCTACAGGGATTGAGAACATTCAGTACTTC. Amino acid sequence: CASSPTGIENIQYF.

Ten or more counts support this clonotype. The V gene is TRBV7-2, the J gene TRBJ2-1; D perhaps matches TRBD1 (5 bases). The CDR3 loop spans 15 amino acids. V was clipped by 3 bases and J by 9 bases, with 18 bases between them. CDR1 and CDR2 (germline): SGHTA, FQGNSA. The CDR3 region is CASSFQPDIYSEQFF. CDR3 bases: TGTGCCAGCAGCTTTCAACCGGACATCTATAGTGAGCAGTTCTTC.

The chain joins TRBV7-3 to TRBJ2-1; 8 bases are a match to TRBD2. Germline loops: CDR1 SGHTA, CDR2 FQGTGA. Losses at the gene ends were 5 bases for V and 10 bases for J; bases not matched to a gene: 13. The CDR3 consists of 15 residues. The CDR3 DNA is TGTGCCAGCAGCGGAGGGACTAGTAGTCAATGGGAGCAGTTCTTC. This gives the protein CASSGGTSSQWEQFF.

The chain uses TRBV2 and TRBJ2-1, with unresolved D. V lost 5 bases and J 0 bases, leaving 8 bases between the germline ends. Germline V gene data show CDR1 as SNHLY and CDR2 as FYNNEI. This CDR3 spans 14 amino acids. CDR3: CASSSRSSYNEQFF. CDR3 nucleotides: TGTGCCAGCAGTTCTCGGAGCTCCTACAATGAGCAGTTCTTC.